Presented here are 18 T cell receptor beta chains from one specimen sequenced in a study of OX40 agonist ivuxolimab in advanced cancers. Measured with immunoSEQ multiplex PCR; TCRdb has only the in-frame clones, and not every one. The data contain 98,000 or so clones, 80% to 95% of them singletons. This sample comprised CD4+ or CD8+ T cells sorted from blood, obtained in a trial of the OX40 agonist ivuxolimab. These receptors were collected from an adult with an advanced solid tumor such as melanoma, head and neck, liver or kidney cancer.

V usage is TRBV10-3 and J usage is TRBJ2-5; TRBD1 agrees at 9 bases. Germline V gene data show CDR1 as ENHRY and CDR2 as SYGVKD. The CDR3 consists of 14 residues. The V segment lost 4 bases and the J segment 6 bases; nucleotides outside the gene matches: 6. CDR3 sequence (DNA): TGTGCCATCAGTGCGACAGGGGGAACTCAGACCCAGTACTTC. Translation: CAISATGGTQTQYF.

V and J are TRBV10-3 and TRBJ2-3; 9 nucleotides align to TRBD2. Germline V gives CDR1 ENHRY, CDR2 SYGVKD. V lost 10 bases to trimming and J lost 4 bases; unmatched junction nucleotides: 12. The CDR3 totals 15 residues. CDR3 nucleotides: TGTGCCACCTCTCCGCTAGCGGGAACCTCAGATACGCAGTATTTT. This gives the protein CATSPLAGTSDTQYF.

The chain recombines TRBV5-6 with TRBJ1-3; TRBD1 is a possible D gene (6 bases). V was clipped by 4 bases and J by 0 bases, with 11 bases between them. This CDR3 comprises 15 residues. Per germline, CDR1 SGHDT and CDR2 YYEEEE. CDR3 protein: CASSPRGYSGNTIYF. DNA for the CDR3: TGTGCCAGCAGCCCCAGGGGTTACTCTGGAAACACCATATATTTT.

The chain links TRBV7-2 to TRBJ2-2; TRBD2 matches 7 bases. Germline V gene lookup returns CDR1 SGHTA and CDR2 FQGNSA. V lost 4 bases and J lost 3; bases outside the gene matches: 11. The CDR3 is 17 residues long. CDR3: CASSSDWGRADTGELFF. The CDR3 DNA is TGTGCCAGCAGCTCCGACTGGGGGAGGGCCGACACCGGGGAGCTGTTTTTT. Using reference TRBV7-2 and TRBJ2-2 for the parts outside the CDR3, the full variable domain is GAGVSQSPSNKVTEKGKDVELRCDPISGHTALYWYRQSLGQGLEFLIYFQGNSAPDKSGLPSDRFSAERTGGSVSTLTIQRTQQEDSAVYLCASSSDWGRADTGELFFGEGSRLTVL.

The chain carries TRBV7-3 and TRBJ2-3; D might be TRBD1 or TRBD2, each matching 5 bases. The V end lost 5 bases, the J end lost 9 bases, and 18 bases lay between the germline ends. The germline V gene encodes CDR1 SGHTA and CDR2 FQGTGA. The CDR3 extends over 14 amino acids. CDR3 DNA: TGTGCCAGCAGCCTGGGACGGCCGCAAGAGACGCAGTATTTT. Translation: CASSLGRPQETQYF.

The rearrangement uses TRBV4-1 and TRBJ2-7; 10 bases agree with TRBD1. There are 18 residues in the CDR3. Trimming took 0 bases from V and 7 from J; bases not matched to a gene: 15. The germline CDR1 and CDR2 sequences are MGHRA and YSYEKL. CDR3 amino acids: CASSQEGPGDRGAREQYF. The CDR3 nucleotides are TGCGCCAGCAGCCAAGAGGGCCCTGGGGACAGGGGCGCTAGGGAGCAGTACTTC.

The chain combines TRBV7-9 with TRBJ1-1, with 10 positions matching TRBD1. CDR1 SEHNR and CDR2 FQNEAQ come from the germline V gene (reference sequence). The CDR3 is 14 residues long. The V gene end was trimmed by 3 bases and the J gene end by 4 bases; junction bases not matched to a gene: 2. The CDR3 DNA sequence: TGTGCCAGCAGCTTGGACAGGGGGTCCACTGAAGCTTTCTTT. The encoded protein is CASSLDRGSTEAFF.

The V call is TRBV7-9, the J call TRBJ1-1; the D gene is possibly TRBD1 (5 bases). V was clipped by 1 base and J by 4 bases, with 13 bases between them. The CDR3 covers 15 residues. Per germline, CDR1 SEHNR and CDR2 FQNEAQ (reference sequence). This chain's CDR3 is CASSLVAGGGTEAFF. CDR3 nucleotides: TGTGCCAGCAGCTTAGTTGCTGGCGGGGGCACTGAAGCTTTCTTT. The full variable domain, completed using reference TRBV7-9 and TRBJ1-1, is DTGVSQNPRHKITKRGQNVTFRCDPISEHNRLYWYRQTLGQGPEFLTYFQNEAQLEKSRLLSDRFSAERPKGSFSTLEIQRTEQGDSAMYLCASSLVAGGGTEAFFGQGTRLTVV.

V usage is TRBV5-1 and J usage is TRBJ2-2; D remains unclear. V was clipped by 2 bases and J by 2 bases, with 1 base between them. The V gene's germline CDR1 is SGHRS and CDR2 YFSETQ. The CDR3 is made up of 12 amino acids. The CDR3 is CASSFNTGELFF. CDR3 DNA sequence: TGCGCCAGCAGCTTTAACACCGGGGAGCTGTTTTTT.

The CDR3 sequence is CASTRQPQHF. In DNA form, the CDR3 reads TGTGCCAGCACGAGGCAGCCCCAGCATTTT. The chain couples TRBV6-1 to TRBJ1-5; D not certain. Trimming stripped 7 bases from V and 7 bases from J, with 5 bases between. Per germline, CDR1 MNHNS and CDR2 SASEGT. CDR3 length: 10 residues.

The rearrangement joins TRBV11-1 to TRBJ1-4; D not resolved. The CDR3 consists of 15 residues. Germline-derived CDR1 and CDR2 are SGHAT and FQDESV (reference sequence). The ends were cut back, 4 bases at V and 0 bases at J, with 9 bases in the middle. CDR3 coding DNA: TGTGCCAGCAGCTCCGGAACTGCAACTAATGAAAAACTGTTTTTT. Its translation is CASSSGTATNEKLFF.

The chain carries TRBV14 and TRBJ2-4; D might be TRBD2 (5 bases). Trimming removed 1 base at V and 0 bases at J, with 7 bases between. Germline values: CDR1 SGHDN, CDR2 FVKESK. The CDR3 runs 15 residues. The CDR3 loop is CASSQGGLAKNIQYF. CDR3 nucleotide sequence: TGTGCCAGCAGCCAAGGAGGGTTAGCCAAAAACATTCAGTACTTC.

The chain couples TRBV15 to TRBJ1-1; perhaps TRBD1 as D (5 bases). The length of the CDR3 is 13 residues. V was clipped by 3 bases and J by 3 bases, with 8 bases between them. Germline V gives CDR1 LNHNV, CDR2 YYDKDF (reference sequence). The CDR3 sequence is CATSSQGDTEAFF. CDR3 sequence (DNA): TGTGCCACCAGCAGCCAAGGGGACACTGAAGCTTTCTTT.

This chain uses TRBV13 with TRBJ2-2; 11 nucleotides match TRBD2. The CDR3 has 18 amino acids. Looked up from germline, CDR1 is PRHDT and CDR2 is FYEKMQ (reference sequence). J gave up 2 bases and V 6 bases, and 11 bases lay outside the gene matches. The CDR3: CASSRRLAGGVNTGELFF. The DNA for the CDR3 is TGTGCCAGCAGTCGCCGGCTAGCGGGAGGCGTTAACACCGGGGAGCTGTTTTTT.

This clone has a single count. V and J are TRBV2 and TRBJ2-1; TRBD2 is a possible D gene (5 bases). The CDR3 has 14 residues. Germline V gene sequence: CDR1 SNHLY, CDR2 FYNNEI. Trimming left V 6 bases short and J 0 bases short, with 9 bases between. CDR3 coding DNA: TGTGCCAGCAGCGAACTAGTCTCCTACAATGAGCAGTTCTTC. Amino acids: CASSELVSYNEQFF.

This chain connects TRBV19 to TRBJ2-3, with 7 bases lining up with TRBD2. With V trimmed by 3 bases and J by 4 bases, 7 bases remained unmatched. This CDR3 has 15 amino acids. Germline V lookup: CDR1 LNHDA, CDR2 SQIVND (reference sequence). The CDR3 nucleotides are TGTGCCAGTAGTATCGGCGGGGGTCCCTCAGATACGCAGTATTTT. The encoded protein is CASSIGGGPSDTQYF.

The chain links TRBV5-1 to TRBJ2-3; D gene ambiguous. The ends were cut back, 0 bases at V and 1 base at J, with 3 bases in the middle. The CDR3 sequence is 13 residues long. Germline CDR1 reads SGHRS; CDR2 reads YFSETQ. CDR3 residues: CASSLAGTDTQYF. The CDR3 DNA reads TGCGCCAGCAGCTTGGCCGGCACAGATACGCAGTATTTT.

The sample holds a few counts of this clone. The chain combines TRBV5-1 with TRBJ2-5; D is ambiguous. The germline V gene encodes CDR1 SGHRS and CDR2 YFSETQ. V lost 2 bases, J lost 5 bases, and 13 bases lay in between. CDR3 length: 14 residues. CDR3 in DNA: TGCGCCAGCAGCTTCGGATTAGCATTTGAGACCCAGTACTTC. It encodes CASSFGLAFETQYF.